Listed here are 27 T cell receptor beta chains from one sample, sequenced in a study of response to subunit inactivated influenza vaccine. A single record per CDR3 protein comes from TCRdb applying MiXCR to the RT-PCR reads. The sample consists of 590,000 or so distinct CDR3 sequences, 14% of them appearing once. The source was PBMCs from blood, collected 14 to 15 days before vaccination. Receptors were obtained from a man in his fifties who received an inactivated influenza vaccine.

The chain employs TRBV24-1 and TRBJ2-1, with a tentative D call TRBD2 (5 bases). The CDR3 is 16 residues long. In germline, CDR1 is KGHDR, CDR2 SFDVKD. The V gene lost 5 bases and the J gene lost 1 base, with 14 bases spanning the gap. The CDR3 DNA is TGTGCCACCAGTGCCCTCACCGGGAAGTCCTACAATGAGCAGTTCTTC. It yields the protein CATSALTGKSYNEQFF.

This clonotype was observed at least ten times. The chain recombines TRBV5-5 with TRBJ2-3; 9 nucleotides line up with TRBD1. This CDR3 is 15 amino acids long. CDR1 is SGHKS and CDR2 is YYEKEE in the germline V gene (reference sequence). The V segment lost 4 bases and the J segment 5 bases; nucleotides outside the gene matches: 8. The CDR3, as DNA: TGTGCCAGCAGCAACGAGGGACAGGGAATAGATACGCAGTATTTT. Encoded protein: CASSNEGQGIDTQYF.

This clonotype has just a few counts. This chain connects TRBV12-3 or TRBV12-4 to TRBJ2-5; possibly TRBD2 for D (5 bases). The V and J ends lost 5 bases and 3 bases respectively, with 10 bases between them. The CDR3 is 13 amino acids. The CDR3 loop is CASSPTGKETQYF. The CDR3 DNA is TGTGCCAGCAGTCCTACCGGGAAAGAGACCCAGTACTTC.

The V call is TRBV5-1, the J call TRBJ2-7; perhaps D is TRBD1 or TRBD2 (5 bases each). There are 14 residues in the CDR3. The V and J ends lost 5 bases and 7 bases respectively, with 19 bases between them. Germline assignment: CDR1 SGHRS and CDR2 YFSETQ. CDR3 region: CASSPEGTWREQYF. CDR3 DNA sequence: TGCGCCAGCAGTCCCGAAGGGACCTGGAGGGAGCAGTACTTC.

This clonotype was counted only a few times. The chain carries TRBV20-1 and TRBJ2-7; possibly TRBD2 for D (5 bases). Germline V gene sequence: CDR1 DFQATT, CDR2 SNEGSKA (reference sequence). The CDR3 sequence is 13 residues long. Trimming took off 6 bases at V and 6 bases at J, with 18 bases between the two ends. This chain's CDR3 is CSAVPGRLAEQYF. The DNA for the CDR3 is TGCAGTGCCGTTCCGGGAAGACTGGCCGAGCAGTACTTC.

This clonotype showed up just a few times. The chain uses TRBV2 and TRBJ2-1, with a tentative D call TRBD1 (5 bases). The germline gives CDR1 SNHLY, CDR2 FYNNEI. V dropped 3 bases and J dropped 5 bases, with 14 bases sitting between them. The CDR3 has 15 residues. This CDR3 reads CASSEGRQGHNEQFF. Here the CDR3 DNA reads TGTGCCAGCAGTGAGGGCCGCCAGGGCCACAATGAGCAGTTCTTC.

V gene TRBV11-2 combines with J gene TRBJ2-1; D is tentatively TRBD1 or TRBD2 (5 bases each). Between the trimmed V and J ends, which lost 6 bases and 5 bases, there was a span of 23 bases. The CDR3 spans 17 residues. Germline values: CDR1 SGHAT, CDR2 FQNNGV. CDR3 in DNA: TGTGCCAGCAGTCCAGAAGGGGTCTGGGACGGACACAATGAGCAGTTCTTC. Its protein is CASSPEGVWDGHNEQFF.

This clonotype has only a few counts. CDR3 sequence (DNA): TGCGCCAGCAGCCAAGATGCCTGGGACAGGGGGTACGAGCAGTACTTC. This gives the protein CASSQDAWDRGYEQYF. The rearrangement uses TRBV4-3 and TRBJ2-7; 11 positions agree with TRBD1. The CDR3 loop spans 16 amino acids. The junction had 5 bases not matched to a gene; V was cut back by 0 bases and J by 4 bases. The V gene's germline CDR1 is LGHNA and CDR2 YSLEER.

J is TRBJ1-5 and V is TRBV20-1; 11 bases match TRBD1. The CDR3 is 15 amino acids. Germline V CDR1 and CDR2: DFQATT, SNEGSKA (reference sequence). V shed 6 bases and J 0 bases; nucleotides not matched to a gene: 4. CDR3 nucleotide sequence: TGCAGTGCCCCGGACAGGGGGCATAGCAATCAGCCCCAGCATTTT. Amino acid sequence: CSAPDRGHSNQPQHF.

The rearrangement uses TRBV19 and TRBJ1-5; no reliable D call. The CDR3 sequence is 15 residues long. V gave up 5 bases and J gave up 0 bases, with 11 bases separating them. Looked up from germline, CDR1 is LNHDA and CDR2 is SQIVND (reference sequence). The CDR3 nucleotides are TGTGCCAGTAGTGTCCCAAGGCCTAGCAATCAGCCCCAGCATTTT. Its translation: CASSVPRPSNQPQHF.

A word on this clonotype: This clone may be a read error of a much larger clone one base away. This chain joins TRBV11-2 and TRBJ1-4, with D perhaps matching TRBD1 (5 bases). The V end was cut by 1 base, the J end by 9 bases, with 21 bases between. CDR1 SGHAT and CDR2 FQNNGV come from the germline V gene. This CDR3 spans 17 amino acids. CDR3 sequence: CASSLGIWTWKVQKLFF. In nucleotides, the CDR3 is TGTGCCAGCAGCTTAGGGATCTGGACATGGAAAGTTCAAAAACTGTTTTTT.

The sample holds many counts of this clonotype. In DNA form, the CDR3 reads TGTGCCAGCAGTTCCCCCTTTGTCCATGAAGCTTTCTTT. This gives the protein CASSSPFVHEAFF. The rearrangement uses TRBV27 and TRBJ1-1; D is ambiguous. Germline CDR1 and CDR2: MNHEY and SMNVEV (reference sequence). The CDR3 length is 13 residues. The V gene lost 4 bases and the J gene lost 7 bases, with 13 bases spanning the gap.

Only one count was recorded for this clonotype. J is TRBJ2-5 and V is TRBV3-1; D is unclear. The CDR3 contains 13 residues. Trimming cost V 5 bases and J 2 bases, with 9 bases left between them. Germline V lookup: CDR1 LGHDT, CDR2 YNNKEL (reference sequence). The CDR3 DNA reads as TGTGCCAGCAGCAGCTCTCCACAAGAGACCCAGTACTTC. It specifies CASSSSPQETQYF.

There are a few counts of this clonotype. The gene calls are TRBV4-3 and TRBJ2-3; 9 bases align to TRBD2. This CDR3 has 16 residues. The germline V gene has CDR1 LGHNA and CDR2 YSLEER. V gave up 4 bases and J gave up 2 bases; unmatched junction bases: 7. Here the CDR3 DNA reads TGCGCCAGCAGCCCGAGGGCGGGGGGGAACACAGATACGCAGTATTTT. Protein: CASSPRAGGNTDTQYF.

The DNA for the CDR3 is TGTGCCAGCTCACCCCGGACTAGCTCCGTCTCCTACAATGAGCAGTTCTTC. Its protein product is CASSPRTSSVSYNEQFF. The chain uses TRBV18 and TRBJ2-1, with TRBD2 identical over 8 bases. This CDR3 has 17 amino acids. Germline V CDR1 and CDR2: KGHSH, LQKENI. With V trimmed by 3 bases and J by 0 bases, 7 bases remained unmatched.

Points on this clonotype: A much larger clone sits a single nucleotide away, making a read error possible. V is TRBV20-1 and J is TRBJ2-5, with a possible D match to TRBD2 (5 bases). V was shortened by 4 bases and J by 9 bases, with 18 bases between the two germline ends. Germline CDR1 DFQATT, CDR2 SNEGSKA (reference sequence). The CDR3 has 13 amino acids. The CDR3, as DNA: TGCAGTGCTAAGTCTAGCCCCGGTGTAGCCCAGTACTTC. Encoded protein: CSAKSSPGVAQYF.

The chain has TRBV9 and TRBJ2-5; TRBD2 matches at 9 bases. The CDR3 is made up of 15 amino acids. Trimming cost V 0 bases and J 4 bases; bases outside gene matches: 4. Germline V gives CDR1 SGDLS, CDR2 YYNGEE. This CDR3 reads CASSVVAGVGETQYF. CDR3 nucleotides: TGTGCCAGCAGCGTAGTAGCGGGAGTTGGAGAGACCCAGTACTTC.

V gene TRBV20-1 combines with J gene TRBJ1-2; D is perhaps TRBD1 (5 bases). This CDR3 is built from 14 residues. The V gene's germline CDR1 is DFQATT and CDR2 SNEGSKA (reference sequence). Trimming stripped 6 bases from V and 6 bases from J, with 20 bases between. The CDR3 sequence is CSAQARGSMHGYTF. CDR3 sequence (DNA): TGCAGTGCCCAGGCGAGGGGATCGATGCATGGCTACACCTTC.

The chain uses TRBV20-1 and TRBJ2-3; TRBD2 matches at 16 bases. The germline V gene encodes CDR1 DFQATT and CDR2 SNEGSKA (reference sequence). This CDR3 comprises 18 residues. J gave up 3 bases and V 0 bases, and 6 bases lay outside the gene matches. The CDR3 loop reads CSARDGGLAGGPTDTQYF. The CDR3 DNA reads TGCAGTGCTAGAGATGGGGGACTAGCGGGGGGGCCAACAGATACGCAGTATTTT.

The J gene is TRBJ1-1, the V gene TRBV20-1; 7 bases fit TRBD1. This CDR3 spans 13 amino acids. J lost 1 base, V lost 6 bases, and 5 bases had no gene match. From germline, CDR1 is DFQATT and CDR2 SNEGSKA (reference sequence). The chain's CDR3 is CSADRTGNTEAFF. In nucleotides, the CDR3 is TGCAGTGCCGATAGGACAGGGAACACTGAAGCTTTCTTT.

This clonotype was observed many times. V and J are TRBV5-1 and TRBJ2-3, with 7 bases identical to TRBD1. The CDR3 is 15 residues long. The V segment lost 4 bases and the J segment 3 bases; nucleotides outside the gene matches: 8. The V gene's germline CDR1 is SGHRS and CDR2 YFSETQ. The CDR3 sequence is CASSVPRQGTDTQYF. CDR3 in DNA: TGCGCCAGCAGCGTACCCAGACAGGGTACAGATACGCAGTATTTT. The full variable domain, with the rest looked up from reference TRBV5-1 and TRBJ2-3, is KAGVTQTPRYLIKTRGQQVTLSCSPISGHRSVSWYQQTPGQGLQFLFEYFSETQRNKGNFPGRFSGRQFSNSRSEMNVSTLELGDSALYLCASSVPRQGTDTQYFGPGTRLTVL.

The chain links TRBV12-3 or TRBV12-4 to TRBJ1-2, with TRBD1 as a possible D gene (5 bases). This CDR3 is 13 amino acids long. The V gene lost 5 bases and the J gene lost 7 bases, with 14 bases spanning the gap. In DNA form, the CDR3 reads TGTGCCAGCAGTATCAGGGAATGGTGTGGCTACACCTTC. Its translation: CASSIREWCGYTF.

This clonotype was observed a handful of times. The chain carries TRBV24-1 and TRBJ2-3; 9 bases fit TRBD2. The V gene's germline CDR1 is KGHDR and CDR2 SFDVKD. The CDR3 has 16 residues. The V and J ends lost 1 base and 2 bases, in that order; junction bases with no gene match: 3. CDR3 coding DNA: TGTGCCACCAGTGATTTCATAGCGGGAGACACAGATACGCAGTATTTT. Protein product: CATSDFIAGDTDTQYF.

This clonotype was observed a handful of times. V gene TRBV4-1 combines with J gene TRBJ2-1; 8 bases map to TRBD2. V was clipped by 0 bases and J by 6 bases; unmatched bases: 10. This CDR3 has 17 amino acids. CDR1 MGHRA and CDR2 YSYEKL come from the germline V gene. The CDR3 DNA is TGCGCCAGCAGCCAAGATTCAAGGGTCCGGGGGGGCAATGAGCAGTTCTTC. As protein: CASSQDSRVRGGNEQFF.

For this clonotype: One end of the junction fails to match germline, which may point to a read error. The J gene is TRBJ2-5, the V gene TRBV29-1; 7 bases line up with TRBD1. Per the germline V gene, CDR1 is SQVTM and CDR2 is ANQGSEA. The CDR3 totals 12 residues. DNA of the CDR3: TGCAGCGGGGGAGACAGGGCCGAGACCCAGCACTTC. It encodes CSGGDRAETQHF.

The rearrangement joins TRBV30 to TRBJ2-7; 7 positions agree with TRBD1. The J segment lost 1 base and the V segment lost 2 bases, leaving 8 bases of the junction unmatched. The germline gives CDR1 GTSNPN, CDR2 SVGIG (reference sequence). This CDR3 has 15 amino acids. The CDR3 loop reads CAWSRVPGGSYEQYF. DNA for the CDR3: TGTGCCTGGAGTAGAGTTCCAGGGGGTTCCTACGAGCAGTACTTC.

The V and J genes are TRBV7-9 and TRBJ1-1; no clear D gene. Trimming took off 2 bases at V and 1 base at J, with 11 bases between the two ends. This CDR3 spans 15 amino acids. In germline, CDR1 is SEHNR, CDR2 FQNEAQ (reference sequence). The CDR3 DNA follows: TGTGCCAGCAGCTTAACCCCAATGCGGAACACTGAAGCTTTCTTT. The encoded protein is CASSLTPMRNTEAFF.